In its sample, the clone carrying this T cell receptor (beta chain) was seen once. Its antigen remains unidentified. The entry originates in a study of shared clonotypes between healthy human individuals. Notes on the study in general: Richness estimates generally favored naive over memory subsets.

The assay was immunoSEQ multiplex PCR, and TCRdb's table has in-frame clones only and misses some. Here the sample spans 2 million to 3 million clones, approximately 94% being singletons. This TCR was sampled from a man in his late teens or twenties in good health. Some clones in this sample may be carry-over from other donors' samples. Material for sequencing was naive CD4+ T cells from PBMCs. Documented subset: CD45RA+ positively selected.

As DNA, the CDR3 is TGTGCCAGCAGCCCCCGGGACGGCGGACGCTTCACAGATACGCAGTATTTT. Translated, it gives CASSPRDGGRFTDTQYF. This rearrangement joins TRBV11-2 to TRBJ2-3; D tentatively reads TRBD1 or TRBD2 (5 bases each). Germline-derived CDR1 and CDR2 are SGHAT and FQNNGV. The CDR3 length is 17 residues. V was pared by 5 bases and J by 2 bases, with 20 bases between.